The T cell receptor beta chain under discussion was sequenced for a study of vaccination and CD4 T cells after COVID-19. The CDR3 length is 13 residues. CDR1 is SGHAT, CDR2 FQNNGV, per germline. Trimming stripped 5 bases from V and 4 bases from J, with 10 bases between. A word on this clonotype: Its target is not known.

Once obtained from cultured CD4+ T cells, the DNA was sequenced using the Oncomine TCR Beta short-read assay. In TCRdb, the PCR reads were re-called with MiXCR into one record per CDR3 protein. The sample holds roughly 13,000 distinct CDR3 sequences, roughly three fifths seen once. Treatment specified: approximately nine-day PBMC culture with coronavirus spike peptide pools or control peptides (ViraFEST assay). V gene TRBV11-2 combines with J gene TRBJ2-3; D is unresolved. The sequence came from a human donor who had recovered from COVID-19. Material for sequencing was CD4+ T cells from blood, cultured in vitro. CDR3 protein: CASSPLGADTQYF. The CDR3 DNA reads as TGTGCCAGCAGCCCCCTGGGTGCAGATACGCAGTATTTT. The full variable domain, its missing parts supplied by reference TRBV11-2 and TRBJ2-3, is EAGVAQSPRYKIIEKRQSVAFWCNPISGHATLYWYQQILGQGPKLLIQFQNNGVVDDSQLPKDRFSAERLKGVDSTLKIQPAKLEDSAVYLCASSPLGADTQYFGPGTRLTVL.